One T cell receptor beta chain is described in this entry. Repertoires were generated with immunoSEQ multiplex PCR, while TCRdb's copy carries only in-frame clones and drops some. The sample holds 1,500 or so clones; approximately 82% are singletons and the top ten take 4.5% to 6.5%. This sample is part of a study of T cell clonotyping in hematopoietic cell transplantation. Looked up from germline, CDR1 is SEHNR and CDR2 is FQNEAQ (reference sequence). The CDR3 contains 13 residues. The V and J ends lost 8 bases and 1 base respectively, with 11 bases between them. This material consisted of PBMCs, taken 30 days after allogeneic stem cell transplant. The genes are TRBV7-9 and TRBJ1-1; TRBD1 might be the D (6 bases). The TCR originated in a male patient aged 30 to 39 who had an allogeneic stem cell transplant, so T cells may come from the graft donor. Some clones in this sample may be carry-over from other donors' samples. CDR3: CASGRQENTEAFF. The CDR3 DNA reads TGTGCCAGCGGCAGACAGGAGAACACTGAAGCTTTCTTT.